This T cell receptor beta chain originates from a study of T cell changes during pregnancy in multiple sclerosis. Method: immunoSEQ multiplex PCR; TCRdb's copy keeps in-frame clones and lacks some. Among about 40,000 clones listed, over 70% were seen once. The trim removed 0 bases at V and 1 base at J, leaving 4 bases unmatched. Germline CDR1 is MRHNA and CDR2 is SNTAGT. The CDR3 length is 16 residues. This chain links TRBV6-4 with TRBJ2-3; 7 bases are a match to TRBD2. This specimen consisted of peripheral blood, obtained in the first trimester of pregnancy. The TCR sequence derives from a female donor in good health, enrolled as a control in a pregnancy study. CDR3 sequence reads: CASSDSGLAGTDTQYF. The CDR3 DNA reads TGTGCCAGCAGTGACTCGGGGCTAGCGGGCACAGATACGCAGTATTTT.